This TCR beta chain was identified during a study of cytomegalovirus exposure and HLA in healthy donors. Overall study results and limits: While the bulk of TCR sequences proved rare, some public TCRs turned up in many donors. Overall, around 150 TCR beta chains were annotated as cytomegalovirus-associated. That first-cohort TCR clusters tended to co-occur in the approximately 120 validation repertoires was found in a later analysis.

On this clone: What it recognizes is unknown.

The method was immunoSEQ multiplex PCR; TCRdb's version includes in-frame clones alone and lacks a portion of them. The sample includes 250,000 to 400,000 clones, approximately 85% of them seen just once. This CDR3 comprises 14 residues. Germline CDR1 is SGHVS and CDR2 is FNYEAQ. V shed 5 bases and J shed 3 bases, with 10 bases lying between them. The sequencing input was PBMCs. V gene TRBV7-6 combines with J gene TRBJ1-4, with a weak D call TRBD1 (5 bases). The origin of this receptor is a man aged 25-45 years in good health and CMV-seronegative. The CDR3 loop reads CASSRRGSNEKLFF. CDR3 bases: TGTGCCAGCAGCCGACGGGGGTCTAATGAAAAACTGTTTTTT.